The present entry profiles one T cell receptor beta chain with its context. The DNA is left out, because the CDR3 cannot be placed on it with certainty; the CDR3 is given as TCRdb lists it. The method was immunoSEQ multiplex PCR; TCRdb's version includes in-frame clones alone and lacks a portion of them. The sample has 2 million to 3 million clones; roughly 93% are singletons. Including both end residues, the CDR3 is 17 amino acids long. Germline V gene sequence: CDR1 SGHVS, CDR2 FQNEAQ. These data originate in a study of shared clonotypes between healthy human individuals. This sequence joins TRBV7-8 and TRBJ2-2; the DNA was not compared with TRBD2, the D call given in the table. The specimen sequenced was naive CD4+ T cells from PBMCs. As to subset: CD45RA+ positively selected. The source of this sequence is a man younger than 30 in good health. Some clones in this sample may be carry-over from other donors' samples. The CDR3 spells CASSTPRDYPTPGSCFF.